A single sample gave rise to the 32 T cell receptor beta chains below, sequenced in a study of control samples from healthy donors and cancer patients. Assay used: immunoSEQ multiplex PCR; TCRdb lists only in-frame clones, some missing. This repertoire shows tens of thousands of clones, 75% to 95% found once; its top ten account for 0.91%. The sequenced material came from PBMCs. All receptors derive from a man aged 30 to 39 with colorectal cancer.

V usage is TRBV6-1 and J usage is TRBJ1-5, with D unclear. The V gene lost 0 bases and the J gene lost 11 bases, with 11 bases spanning the gap. The CDR3 is 13 amino acids. Germline V gene lookup returns CDR1 MNHNS and CDR2 SASEGT. The CDR3 sequence is CASSEARLRAQHF. The DNA of the CDR3 is TGTGCCAGCAGTGAAGCGAGGCTCCGGGCCCAGCATTTT.

The genes are TRBV30 and TRBJ1-1; unclear D gene. The CDR3 contains 12 residues. V was pared by 0 bases and J by 8 bases, with 10 bases between. The V gene's germline CDR1 is GTSNPN and CDR2 SVGIG (reference sequence). This CDR3 reads CAWSVRGEEAFF. In DNA, the CDR3 is TGTGCCTGGAGTGTACGAGGCGAAGAAGCTTTCTTT.

The J gene is TRBJ1-2, the V gene TRBV27; possible D gene TRBD1, 5 bases. Germline V lookup: CDR1 MNHEY, CDR2 SMNVEV (reference sequence). With 5 bases removed from V and 7 bases from J, the gap between germline ends came to 17 bases. CDR3 length: 14 residues. The CDR3 region has the DNA TGTGCCAGCAGTCCGGGGCCTAGGGGTCCTGGCTACACCTTC. Translating it yields CASSPGPRGPGYTF.

CDR3 sequence (DNA): TGTGCCACCAGCAAAGAGGGACAGGGAGGCTACACCTTC. Protein product: CATSKEGQGGYTF. The chain recombines TRBV15 with TRBJ1-2; 9 nucleotides match TRBD1. This CDR3 contains 13 residues. With 4 bases clipped from V and 8 bases from J, the junction kept 5 bases outside the gene matches. Germline V gives CDR1 LNHNV, CDR2 YYDKDF (reference sequence).

This chain joins TRBV11-2 and TRBJ2-7; no reliable D call. The CDR3 extends over 15 amino acids. Looked up from germline, CDR1 is SGHAT and CDR2 is FQNNGV. Trimming removed 5 bases at V and 0 bases at J, with 14 bases between. CDR3 in DNA: TGTGCCAGCAGCCCCAGGACGGTCCTCTCCTACGAGCAGTACTTC. This sequence encodes CASSPRTVLSYEQYF.

This chain links TRBV10-1 with TRBJ2-7, with 8 bases fitting TRBD1. The trim removed 5 bases at V and 6 bases at J, leaving 6 bases unmatched. Germline CDR1 and CDR2: WNHNN and SYGVQD (reference sequence). The CDR3 length is 13 residues. The CDR3 bases are TGCGCCAGCAGTAGGACAGGGTCATCCGAGCAGTACTTC. Translated, it gives CASSRTGSSEQYF.

V is TRBV5-8 and J is TRBJ2-4; no clear D gene. The ends were cut back, 2 bases at V and 5 bases at J, with 20 bases in the middle. Germline V gene sequence: CDR1 SGHTS, CDR2 YDEGEE. This CDR3 spans 17 amino acids. CDR3: CASSFFRSFRGENIQYF. In nucleotides, the CDR3 is TGTGCCAGCAGCTTTTTCCGGTCATTCAGAGGCGAAAACATTCAGTACTTC.

The chain has TRBV10-3 and TRBJ2-1; D uncertain. Trimming took 8 bases from V and 8 from J, leaving 4 bases between them. Germline CDR1 reads ENHRY; CDR2 reads SYGVKD. The CDR3 runs to 9 residues. The CDR3 bases are TGTGCCATCGTATATGAGCAGTTCTTC. Its translation is CAIVYEQFF.

The genes are TRBV10-1 and TRBJ2-1; maybe TRBD2 (6 bases). Germline CDR1 is WNHNN and CDR2 is SYGVQD (reference sequence). Trimming pared 2 bases from V and 7 bases from J, leaving 6 bases between. The CDR3 is made up of 12 amino acids. The CDR3 DNA is TGCGCCAGCAGTGAGGGGGGGAATGAGCAGTTCTTC. As protein: CASSEGGNEQFF.

The chain uses TRBV4-2 and TRBJ1-5; no clear D gene. Per the germline V gene, CDR1 is LGHNA and CDR2 is YNFKEQ. CDR3 length: 15 amino acids. Deletions cut 1 base from V and 4 bases from J, with 11 bases between. The CDR3 here is CASSQGPTSNQPQHF. CDR3 DNA sequence: TGTGCCAGCAGCCAAGGGCCCACCAGTAATCAGCCCCAGCATTTT.

The sample holds one count of this clone. The V and J genes are TRBV5-5 and TRBJ1-2; 7 nucleotides match TRBD1. The junction had 10 bases not matched to a gene; V was cut back by 3 bases and J by 2 bases. Germline lookup yields CDR1 SGHKS and CDR2 YYEKEE (reference sequence). The CDR3 covers 16 residues. In DNA form, the CDR3 reads TGTGCCAGCAGCTCCGCGGGACAGATACTGAACTATGGCTACACCTTC. Amino acid sequence: CASSSAGQILNYGYTF.

The chain uses TRBV28 and TRBJ2-5; D may correspond to TRBD1 or TRBD2 (5 bases each). The CDR3 loop spans 15 amino acids. Trimming removed 6 bases from V and 5 bases from J, with 19 bases in between. CDR1 and CDR2 from the germline V gene are MDHEN and SYDVKM. The CDR3: CASSPGARPGETQYF. DNA of the CDR3: TGTGCCAGCAGCCCCGGGGCACGCCCGGGGGAGACCCAGTACTTC.

This chain links TRBV6-5 with TRBJ1-2; D is perhaps TRBD1 (6 bases). The CDR3 runs 15 residues. Germline V CDR1 and CDR2: MNHEY, SVGAGI. Trimming removed 7 bases from V and 6 bases from J, with 21 bases in between. This CDR3 reads CASIRGQWQGDGYTF. The CDR3 nucleotides read TGTGCCAGCATCAGGGGTCAGTGGCAGGGCGATGGCTACACCTTC.

The rearrangement links TRBV6-5 to TRBJ1-6; 12 bases line up with TRBD1. There are 15 residues in the CDR3. CDR1 MNHEY and CDR2 SVGAGI come from the germline V gene. The V gene end was trimmed by 5 bases and the J gene end by 10 bases; junction bases not matched to a gene: 6. CDR3 in DNA: TGTGCCAGCAGTCGGGACAGGGGGCCTGGATCACCCCTCCACTTT. This codes for CASSRDRGPGSPLHF.

The CDR3 spells CASSRQGSGYTF. CDR3 nucleotides: TGTGCCAGCAGCCGACAGGGAAGTGGCTACACCTTC. This chain joins TRBV9 and TRBJ1-2; 7 bases agree with TRBD1. V shed 4 bases, J shed 7 bases, and the junction held 4 bases outside the gene matches. In germline, CDR1 is SGDLS, CDR2 YYNGEE. This CDR3 is 12 amino acids long.

The chain joins TRBV27 to TRBJ1-4; tentatively, D is TRBD1 (6 bases). Germline CDR1 reads MNHEY; CDR2 reads SMNVEV (reference sequence). Trimming left V 0 bases short and J 0 bases short, with 11 bases between. This CDR3 region has 17 residues. CDR3 sequence: CASSLSGGLATNEKLFF. The CDR3 DNA reads TGTGCCAGCAGTTTATCCGGGGGCCTAGCAACTAATGAAAAACTGTTTTTT.

V gene TRBV27 combines with J gene TRBJ1-1; TRBD1 agrees at 10 bases. Trimming cost V 6 bases and J 1 base; bases outside gene matches: 8. This CDR3 comprises 16 residues. CDR1 is MNHEY and CDR2 is SMNVEV in the germline V gene (reference sequence). In nucleotides, the CDR3 is TGTGCCAGCAGACCCGACAGGGGGCACCGGAACACTGAAGCTTTCTTT. This encodes CASRPDRGHRNTEAFF.

The chain joins TRBV6-5 to TRBJ1-2; D is unclear. The germline CDR1 and CDR2 sequences are MNHEY and SVGAGI. This CDR3 has 16 amino acids. V dropped 0 bases and J dropped 0 bases, with 11 bases sitting between them. CDR3 bases: TGTGCCAGCAGTTACTCGAATGGGGTCGCTAACTATGGCTACACCTTC. It yields the protein CASSYSNGVANYGYTF.

The chain employs TRBV4-1 and TRBJ1-6, with a weak D call TRBD1 (6 bases). CDR3 length: 16 residues. V was cut by 1 base and J by 8 bases, with 15 bases left in between. Germline V gene sequence: CDR1 MGHRA, CDR2 YSYEKL. The DNA for the CDR3 is TGCGCCAGCAGCCAAGTTAGTGTAGGGGGTCATTCACCCCTCCACTTT. This gives the protein CASSQVSVGGHSPLHF.

The V gene is TRBV14, the J gene TRBJ1-1; 7 nucleotides match TRBD1. J lost 7 bases, V lost 4 bases, and 12 bases had no gene match. The length of the CDR3 is 15 residues. Germline loops: CDR1 SGHDN, CDR2 FVKESK. Here the CDR3 DNA reads TGTGCCAGCAGCCTAAGGGGGCGCGGGTACAGTGAAGCTTTCTTT. It encodes CASSLRGRGYSEAFF. Drawing the rest from reference TRBV14 and TRBJ1-1, the complete variable domain is EAGVTQFPSHSVIEKGQTVTLRCDPISGHDNLYWYRRVMGKEIKFLLHFVKESKQDESGMPNNRFLAERTGGTYSTLKVQPAELEDSGVYFCASSLRGRGYSEAFFGQGTRLTVV.

This chain joins TRBV5-1 and TRBJ2-4; weak D call: TRBD2 (5 bases). Germline V gene lookup returns CDR1 SGHRS and CDR2 YFSETQ. This CDR3 has 13 residues. Trimming took 2 bases from V and 6 from J, leaving 9 bases between them. As DNA, the CDR3 is TGCGCCAGCAGCTTTGGGAGAGGAAACATTCAGTACTTC. Amino acid sequence: CASSFGRGNIQYF.

The chain carries TRBV6-1 and TRBJ2-7; D is perhaps TRBD1 (6 bases). V was cut by 3 bases and J by 8 bases, with 23 bases left in between. CDR1 and CDR2 (germline): MNHNS, SASEGT. The CDR3 sequence is 16 residues long. CDR3 amino acids: CASSEEVLRQDRQQYF. Here the CDR3 DNA reads TGTGCCAGCAGTGAGGAGGTCTTGAGACAGGACAGACAGCAGTACTTC.

This rearrangement joins TRBV2 to TRBJ1-1, with 7 bases aligning to TRBD1. Germline V gene lookup returns CDR1 SNHLY and CDR2 FYNNEI. V lost 6 bases, J lost 4 bases, and 8 bases stayed unmatched. The CDR3 runs 14 residues. The CDR3 loop reads CASRVKGQITEAFF. Written as DNA, the CDR3 is TGTGCCAGCAGAGTTAAGGGACAGATCACTGAAGCTTTCTTT.

V and J are TRBV7-2 and TRBJ2-5; 9 positions match TRBD1. The ends lost 2 bases at V and 4 bases at J; junction bases unmatched: 2. This CDR3 has 14 residues. CDR1 and CDR2 (germline): SGHTA, FQGNSA. The DNA for the CDR3 is TGTGCCAGCAGCTTACCGGACAGGGGAGAGACCCAGTACTTC. It yields the protein CASSLPDRGETQYF.

This clone was seen a few times. The rearrangement uses TRBV7-9 and TRBJ1-5, with D perhaps matching TRBD1 (5 bases). V lost 11 bases, J lost 2 bases, and 13 bases lay in between. Germline loops: CDR1 SEHNR, CDR2 FQNEAQ (reference sequence). This CDR3 has 13 amino acids. The CDR3 bases are TGTGCCTCCCAGGGAGGGGGCAATCAGCCCCAGCATTTT. Translated: CASQGGGNQPQHF.

The V call is TRBV9, the J call TRBJ1-3; 7 bases fit TRBD1. This CDR3 has 15 amino acids. The ends lost 3 bases at V and 2 bases at J; junction bases unmatched: 5. CDR1 and CDR2 from the germline V gene are SGDLS and YYNGEE. The CDR3 here is CASSATGDPGNTIYF. CDR3 bases: TGTGCCAGCAGCGCCACAGGGGATCCTGGAAACACCATATATTTT.

The V gene is TRBV9, the J gene TRBJ1-2, with D unclear. From germline, CDR1 is SGDLS and CDR2 YYNGEE. There are 13 residues in the CDR3. Between the trimmed V and J ends, which lost 0 bases and 8 bases, there was a span of 11 bases. The CDR3 DNA is TGTGCCAGCAGCGTAGACGGTGTCGGCGGCTACACCTTC. Protein: CASSVDGVGGYTF.

V is TRBV9 and J is TRBJ2-5, with 7 nucleotides matching TRBD2. The CDR3 is 15 residues long. Germline V gene sequence: CDR1 SGDLS, CDR2 YYNGEE. V gave up 4 bases and J gave up 2 bases; unmatched junction bases: 8. This CDR3 is CASSPRGSHQETQYF. CDR3 coding DNA: TGTGCCAGCAGCCCGCGGGGGAGCCATCAAGAGACCCAGTACTTC. The whole variable domain, filled in from reference TRBV9 and TRBJ2-5, reads DSGVTQTPKHLITATGQRVTLRCSPRSGDLSVYWYQQSLDQGLQFLIQYYNGEERAKGNILERFSAQQFPDLHSELNLSSLELGDSALYFCASSPRGSHQETQYFGPGTRLLVL.

This sequence joins TRBV5-4 and TRBJ1-1; no reliable D call. CDR3 length equals 12 residues. CDR1 is SGHNT and CDR2 is YYREEE in the germline V gene (reference sequence). Trimming cost V 1 base and J 2 bases, with 3 bases left between them. The CDR3 loop is CASSLYNTEAFF. DNA of the CDR3: TGTGCCAGCAGCTTGTACAACACTGAAGCTTTCTTT.

The CDR3 DNA reads as TGCGCCAGCAGCCAAAACAGGGGAGAAGTTGAAAAACTGTTTTTT. Protein sequence: CASSQNRGEVEKLFF. V is TRBV4-3 and J is TRBJ1-4, with 7 bases identical to TRBD1. J was trimmed by 7 bases and V by 2 bases; bases with no gene match: 7. CDR3 length: 15 residues. The V gene's germline CDR1 is LGHNA and CDR2 YSLEER.

This clone was detected once. This rearrangement joins TRBV5-6 to TRBJ1-1; D is unresolved. The germline V gene encodes CDR1 SGHDT and CDR2 YYEEEE. The CDR3 sequence is 13 residues long. The ends were cut back, 10 bases at V and 4 bases at J, with 17 bases in the middle. The CDR3 sequence: CASRLSGITEAFF. The CDR3 nucleotides are TGTGCCTCCCGCCTATCGGGGATCACTGAAGCTTTCTTT.

Points on this clone: Other DNA sequences of this sample code for an identical CDR3. The chain recombines TRBV5-5 with TRBJ2-5, with 9 bases fitting TRBD1. V lost 4 bases to trimming and J lost 5 bases; unmatched junction nucleotides: 6. The germline V gene encodes CDR1 SGHKS and CDR2 YYEKEE (reference sequence). This CDR3 comprises 14 residues. DNA of the CDR3: TGTGCCAGCAGCCCCGGACAGGGGCAGGAGACCCAGTACTTC. Residues: CASSPGQGQETQYF.